The present TCR beta chain was sequenced within a study of blood T cell repertoires in COVID-19. The table came from immunoSEQ multiplex PCR; TCRdb's copy has only in-frame clones and leaves some out. The sample lists fewer than 300,000 clones; 90% were seen once. The CDR3 covers 14 residues. Germline loops: CDR1 SEHNR, CDR2 FQNEAQ (reference sequence). The ends were cut back, 1 base at V and 2 bases at J, with 9 bases in the middle. Sequenced sample: PBMCs or T cells enriched from blood (not recorded which). The receptor was isolated from a woman in her twenties or thirties who had recovered from COVID-19. The gene calls are TRBV7-9 and TRBJ2-7, with D possibly TRBD2 on 6 matching bases. Here the CDR3 reads CASSLERTTYEQYF. CDR3 nucleotides: TGTGCCAGCAGCTTAGAACGGACTACCTACGAGCAGTACTTC.